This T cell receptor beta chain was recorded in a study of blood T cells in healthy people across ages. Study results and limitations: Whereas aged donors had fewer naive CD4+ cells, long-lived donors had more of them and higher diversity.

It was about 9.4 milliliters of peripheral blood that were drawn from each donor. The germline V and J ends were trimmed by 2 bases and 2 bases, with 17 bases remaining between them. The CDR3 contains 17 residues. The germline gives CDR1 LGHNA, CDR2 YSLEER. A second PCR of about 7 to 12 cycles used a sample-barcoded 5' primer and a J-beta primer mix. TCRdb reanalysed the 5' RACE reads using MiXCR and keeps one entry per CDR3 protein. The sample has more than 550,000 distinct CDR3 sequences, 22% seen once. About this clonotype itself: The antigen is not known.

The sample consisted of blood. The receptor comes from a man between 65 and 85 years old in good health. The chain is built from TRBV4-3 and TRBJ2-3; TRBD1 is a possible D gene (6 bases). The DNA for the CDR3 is TGCGCCAGCAGCCAAACGCCCAGGACAGATTCCACAGATACGCAGTATTTT. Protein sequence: CASSQTPRTDSTDTQYF.